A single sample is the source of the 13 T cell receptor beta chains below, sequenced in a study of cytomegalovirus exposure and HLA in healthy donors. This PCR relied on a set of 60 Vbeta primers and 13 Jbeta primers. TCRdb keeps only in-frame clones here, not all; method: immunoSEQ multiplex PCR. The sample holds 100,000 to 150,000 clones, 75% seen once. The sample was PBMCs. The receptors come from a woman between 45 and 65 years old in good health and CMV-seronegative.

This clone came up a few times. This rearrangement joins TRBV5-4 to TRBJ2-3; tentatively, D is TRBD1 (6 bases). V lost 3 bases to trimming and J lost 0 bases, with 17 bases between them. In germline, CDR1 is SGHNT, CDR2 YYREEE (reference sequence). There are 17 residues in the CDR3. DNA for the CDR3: TGTGCCAGCAGCTGGGGCCTGGGGGCGATAAGCACAGATACGCAGTATTTT. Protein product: CASSWGLGAISTDTQYF.

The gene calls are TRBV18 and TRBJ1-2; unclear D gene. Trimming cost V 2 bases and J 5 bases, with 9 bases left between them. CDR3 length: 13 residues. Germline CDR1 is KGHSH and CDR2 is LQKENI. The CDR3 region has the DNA TGTGCCAGCTCACCAATTGAGGATTATGGCTACACCTTC. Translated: CASSPIEDYGYTF.

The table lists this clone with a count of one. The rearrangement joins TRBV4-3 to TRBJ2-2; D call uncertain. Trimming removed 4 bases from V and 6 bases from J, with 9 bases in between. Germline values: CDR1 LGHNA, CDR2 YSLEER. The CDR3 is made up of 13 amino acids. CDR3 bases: TGCGCCAGCAGCCCTCAGTCCGCCGGGGAGCTGTTTTTT. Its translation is CASSPQSAGELFF.

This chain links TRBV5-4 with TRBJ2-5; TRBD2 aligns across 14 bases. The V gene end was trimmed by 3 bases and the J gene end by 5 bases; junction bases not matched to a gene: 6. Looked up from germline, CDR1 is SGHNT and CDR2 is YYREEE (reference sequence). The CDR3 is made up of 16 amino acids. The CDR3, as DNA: TGTGCCAGCAGCTCCGGGACTAGCGGGAGTACGGAGACCCAGTACTTC. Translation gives CASSSGTSGSTETQYF.

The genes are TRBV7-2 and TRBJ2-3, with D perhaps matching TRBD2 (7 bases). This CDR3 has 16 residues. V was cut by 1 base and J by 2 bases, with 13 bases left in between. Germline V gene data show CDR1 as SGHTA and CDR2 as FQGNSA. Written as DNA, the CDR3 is TGTGCCAGCAGCTTAGTCGGGGAGGGGGTCACAGATACGCAGTATTTT. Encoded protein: CASSLVGEGVTDTQYF.

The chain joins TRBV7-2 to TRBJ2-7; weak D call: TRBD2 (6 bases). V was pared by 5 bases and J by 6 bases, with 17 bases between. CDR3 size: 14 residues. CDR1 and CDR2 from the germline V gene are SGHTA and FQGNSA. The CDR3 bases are TGTGCCAGCAGCCAGCCGGGACTCCAATCCGAGCAGTACTTC. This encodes CASSQPGLQSEQYF.

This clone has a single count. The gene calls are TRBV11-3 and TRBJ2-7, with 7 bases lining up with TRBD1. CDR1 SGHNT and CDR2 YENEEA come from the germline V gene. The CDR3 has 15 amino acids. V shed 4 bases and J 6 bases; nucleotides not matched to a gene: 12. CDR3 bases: TGTGCCAGCAGCTCGGGGCCCGGGACAGTGGGCGAGCAGTACTTC. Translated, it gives CASSSGPGTVGEQYF.

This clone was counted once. Here the CDR3 reads CASSQILDTEAFF. The CDR3 coding sequence is TGTGCCAGCAGCCAAATCCTAGACACTGAAGCTTTCTTT. The V gene is TRBV4-2, the J gene TRBJ1-1; unclear D gene. Per germline, CDR1 LGHNA and CDR2 YNFKEQ. The V gene lost 2 bases and the J gene lost 3 bases, with 7 bases spanning the gap. This CDR3 comprises 13 residues.

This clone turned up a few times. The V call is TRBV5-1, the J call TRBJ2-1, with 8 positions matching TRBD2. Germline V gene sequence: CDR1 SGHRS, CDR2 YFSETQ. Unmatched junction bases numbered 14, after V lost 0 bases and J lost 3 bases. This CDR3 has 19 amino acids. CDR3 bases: TGCGCCAGCAGCTTGGTTCCTTATAGGGAGGGGACTAGCTACAATGAGCAGTTCTTC. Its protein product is CASSLVPYREGTSYNEQFF.

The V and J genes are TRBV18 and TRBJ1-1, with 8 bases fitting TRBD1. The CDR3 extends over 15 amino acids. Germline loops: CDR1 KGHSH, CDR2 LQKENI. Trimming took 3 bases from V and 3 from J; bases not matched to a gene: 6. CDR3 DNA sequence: TGTGCCAGCTCACCTAGACAGGGGTCGGACACTGAAGCTTTCTTT. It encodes CASSPRQGSDTEAFF.

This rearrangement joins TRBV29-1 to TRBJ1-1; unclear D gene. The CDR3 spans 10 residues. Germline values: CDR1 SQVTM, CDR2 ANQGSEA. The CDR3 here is CKSGNTEAFF. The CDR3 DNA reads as TGCAAGTCGGGGAACACTGAAGCTTTCTTT.

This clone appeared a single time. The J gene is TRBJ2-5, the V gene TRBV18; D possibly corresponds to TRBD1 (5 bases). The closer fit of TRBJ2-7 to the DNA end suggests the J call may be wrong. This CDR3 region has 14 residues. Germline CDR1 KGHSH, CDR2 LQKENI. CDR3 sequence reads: CASSPMEQAHEQYF. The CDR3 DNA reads TGTGCCAGCTCACCAATGGAACAGGCCCACGAGCAGTACTTC.

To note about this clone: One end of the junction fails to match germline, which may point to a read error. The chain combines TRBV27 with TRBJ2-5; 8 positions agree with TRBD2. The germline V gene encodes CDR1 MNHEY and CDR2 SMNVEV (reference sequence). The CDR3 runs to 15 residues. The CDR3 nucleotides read TGTGCGAGCAGCCCCAGCGGGGGCTGGGCAGAGACCCAGTACTTC. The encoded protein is CASSPSGGWAETQYF.